A single TCR beta chain is shown here with its context. Participants were aged about 18 to 100 years from approximately 23 US areas. This sample stems from a study of blood T cell repertoires in COVID-19. As for the study in general: Either two negative PCRs, clearance, or symptom resolution qualified Cohort 3 donors as recovered. T cells, B-cell-depleted T cells, or PBMCs supplied cDNA or gDNA. The samples span acute and convalescent COVID-19 from the United States, Italy and Spain.

Germline CDR1 reads SQVTM; CDR2 reads ANQGSEA. This CDR3 contains 13 residues. V was pared by 4 bases and J by 1 base, with 10 bases between. Generated by immunoSEQ multiplex PCR, the TCRdb table keeps only in-frame clones and is missing some. The repertoire includes some 330,000 clones, more than 70% of them detected once, and 1.5% to 2% sits in the top ten. Sequencing used PBMCs or T cells enriched from blood (not recorded which). This clonotype originated in a man in his forties in a cohort exposed to, infected with or recovered from COVID-19 (not recorded which). The genes are TRBV29-1 and TRBJ2-5; possible D gene TRBD2, 6 bases. CDR3 sequence: CSVVGGIQETQYF. The CDR3 DNA follows: TGCAGCGTTGTAGGCGGGATCCAAGAGACCCAGTACTTC. The variable domain in full, with the rest retrieved from reference TRBV29-1 and TRBJ2-5, is SAVISQKPSRDICQRGTSLTIQCQVDSQVTMMFWYRQQPGQSLTLIATANQGSEATYESGFVIDKFPISRPNLTFSTLTVSNMSPEDSSIYLCSVVGGIQETQYFGPGTRLLVL.